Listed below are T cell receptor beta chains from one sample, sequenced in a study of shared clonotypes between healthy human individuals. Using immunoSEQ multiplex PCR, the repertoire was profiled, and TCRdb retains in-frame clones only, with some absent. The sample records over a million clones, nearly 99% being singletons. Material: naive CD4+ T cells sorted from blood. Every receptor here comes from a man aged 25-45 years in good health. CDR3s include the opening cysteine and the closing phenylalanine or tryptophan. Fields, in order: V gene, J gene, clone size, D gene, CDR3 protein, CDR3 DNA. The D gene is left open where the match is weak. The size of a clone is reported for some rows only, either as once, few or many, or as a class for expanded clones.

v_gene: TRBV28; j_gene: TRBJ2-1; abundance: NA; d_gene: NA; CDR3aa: CASRLSAIDEQFF; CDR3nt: TGTGCCAGCAGACTCTCGGCTATCGATGAGCAGTTCTTC
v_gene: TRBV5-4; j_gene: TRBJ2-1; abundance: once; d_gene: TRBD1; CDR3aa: CASSSRTGALSYNEQFF; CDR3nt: TGTGCCAGCAGCTCAAGGACAGGGGCTCTCTCCTACAATGAGCAGTTCTTC
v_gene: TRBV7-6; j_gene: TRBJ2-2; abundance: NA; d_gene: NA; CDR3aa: CASSWRNAGAGELFF; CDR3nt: TGTGCCAGCAGCTGGAGGAATGCGGGCGCCGGGGAGCTGTTTTTT
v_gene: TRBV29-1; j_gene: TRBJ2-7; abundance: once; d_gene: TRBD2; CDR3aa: CSVTGGSASYEQYF; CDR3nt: TGCAGCGTCACGGGGGGGAGCGCATCCTACGAGCAGTACTTC
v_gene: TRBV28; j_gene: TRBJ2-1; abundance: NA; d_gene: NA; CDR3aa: CASSPGTLDEQFF; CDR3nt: TGTGCCAGCAGCCCCGGGACGTTGGATGAGCAGTTCTTC
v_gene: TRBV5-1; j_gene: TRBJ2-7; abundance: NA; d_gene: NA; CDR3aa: CASSLDIGMNSYEQYF; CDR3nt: TGCGCCAGCAGCTTGGATATCGGGATGAACTCCTACGAGCAGTACTTC
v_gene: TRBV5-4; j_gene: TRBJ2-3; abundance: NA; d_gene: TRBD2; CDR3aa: CASSVSGSTDTQYF; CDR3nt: TGTGCCAGCAGCGTTAGCGGGAGCACAGATACGCAGTATTTT
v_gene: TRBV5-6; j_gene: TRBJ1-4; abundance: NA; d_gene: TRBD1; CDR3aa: CASSSGFETGSITNEKLFF; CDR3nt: TGTGCCAGCAGCTCGGGTTTTGAGACAGGGTCTATAACTAATGAAAAACTGTTTTTT
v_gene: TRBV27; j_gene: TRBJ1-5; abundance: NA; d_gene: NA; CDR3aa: CASGRSDQPQHF; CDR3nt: TGTGCCAGCGGACGGTCTGATCAGCCCCAGCATTTT
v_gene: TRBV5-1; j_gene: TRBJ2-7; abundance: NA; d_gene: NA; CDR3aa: CASSYGSSEYEQYF; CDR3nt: TGCGCCAGCAGCTACGGCAGCAGTGAATACGAGCAGTACTTC
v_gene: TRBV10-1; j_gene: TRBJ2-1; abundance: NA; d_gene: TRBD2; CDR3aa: CASSESGTSGHNEQFF; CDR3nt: TGCGCCAGCAGTGAGTCGGGTACTAGCGGGCACAATGAGCAGTTCTTC